Listed here are 25 T cell receptor beta chains from one sample, sequenced in a study of early T cells in non-severe SARS-CoV-2 infection. TCRdb reprocessed the 5' RACE reads via MiXCR and lists one record per CDR3 protein. In the table there are tens of thousands of distinct CDR3 sequences, 12% of which are singletons. Material: whole blood. These receptor sequences come from an adult who was a healthcare worker with PCR-confirmed SARS-CoV-2 infection or an uninfected control (not recorded which).

There are a few counts of this clonotype. V usage is TRBV5-6 and J usage is TRBJ1-1; weak D call: TRBD1 (5 bases). This CDR3 has 15 amino acids. The germline V gene encodes CDR1 SGHDT and CDR2 YYEEEE. V dropped 0 bases and J dropped 5 bases, with 14 bases sitting between them. The CDR3 is CASSLVDRASTEAFF. DNA of the CDR3: TGTGCCAGCAGCTTGGTTGACAGAGCGAGTACTGAAGCTTTCTTT.

The sample holds a few counts of this clonotype. This chain joins TRBV20-1 and TRBJ2-7, with 10 positions matching TRBD2. V gave up 1 base and J gave up 5 bases; unmatched junction bases: 2. The CDR3 has 13 amino acids. CDR1 and CDR2 from the germline V gene are DFQATT and SNEGSKA (reference sequence). The DNA for the CDR3 is TGCAGTGCTAGAGGGGGACTAGCGAACGAGCAGTACTTC. This translates into CSARGGLANEQYF.

This clonotype was observed a handful of times. The CDR3 is CASSLSPDRAYNEQFF. CDR3 nucleotides: TGCGCCAGCAGCTTGAGCCCTGACAGGGCTTACAATGAGCAGTTCTTC. The rearrangement joins TRBV5-1 to TRBJ2-1; TRBD1 agrees at 7 bases. Germline V gene sequence: CDR1 SGHRS, CDR2 YFSETQ. This CDR3 is 16 amino acids long. After removal of 1 base from V and 4 bases from J, the junction contained 8 bases not matched to a gene. The variable domain in full, completed from reference TRBV5-1 and TRBJ2-1, reads KAGVTQTPRYLIKTRGQQVTLSCSPISGHRSVSWYQQTPGQGLQFLFEYFSETQRNKGNFPGRFSGRQFSNSRSEMNVSTLELGDSALYLCASSLSPDRAYNEQFFGPGTRLTVL.

This clonotype was recorded at least ten times. The genes are TRBV6-5 and TRBJ2-3; D is possibly TRBD1 (6 bases). CDR1 is MNHEY, CDR2 SVGAGI, per germline. Trimming took off 5 bases at V and 2 bases at J, with 8 bases between the two ends. The CDR3 contains 13 residues. The DNA of the CDR3 is TGTGCCAGCAGTCAGGGGTACACAGATACGCAGTATTTT. This encodes CASSQGYTDTQYF.

This clonotype has at least ten counts. The V call is TRBV7-3, the J call TRBJ2-1; 15 bases are a match to TRBD2. Germline CDR1 SGHTA, CDR2 FQGTGA. Trimming cost V 3 bases and J 8 bases; bases outside gene matches: 2. The CDR3 runs to 15 residues. Here the CDR3 reads CASSLGLAGGHEQFF. The DNA of the CDR3 is TGTGCCAGCAGCTTGGGACTAGCGGGAGGCCATGAGCAGTTCTTC.

This clonotype was picked up a small number of times. The chain uses TRBV30 and TRBJ2-1, with D possibly matching TRBD2 (5 bases). V lost 8 bases and J lost 6, with 11 bases in between. The CDR3 loop spans 11 amino acids. Germline assignment: CDR1 GTSNPN and CDR2 SVGIG (reference sequence). CDR3 region: CAGMEVNEQFF. The CDR3 DNA reads as TGTGCCGGGATGGAGGTCAATGAGCAGTTCTTC.

This clonotype appeared many times. J is TRBJ2-5 and V is TRBV5-1; 11 nucleotides match TRBD2. The CDR3 extends over 14 amino acids. Germline V gene data show CDR1 as SGHRS and CDR2 as YFSETQ. The V gene end was trimmed by 3 bases and the J gene end by 3 bases; junction bases not matched to a gene: 1. The CDR3 region is CASSSTSGKETQYF. CDR3 nucleotides: TGCGCCAGCAGCTCGACTAGCGGGAAAGAGACCCAGTACTTC.

This clonotype was seen a few times. The J gene is TRBJ1-1, the V gene TRBV9; the match to TRBD1 covers 7 bases. With V trimmed by 4 bases and J by 6 bases, 3 bases remained unmatched. The CDR3 extends over 12 amino acids. The V gene's germline CDR1 is SGDLS and CDR2 YYNGEE. CDR3 DNA sequence: TGTGCCAGCAGCCGACAGGGATCTGAAGCTTTCTTT. It translates to CASSRQGSEAFF.

This clonotype was counted between two and nine times. The chain combines TRBV9 with TRBJ2-5; 8 bases match TRBD2. Germline V gene data show CDR1 as SGDLS and CDR2 as YYNGEE. This CDR3 contains 15 residues. V shed 3 bases and J 4 bases; nucleotides not matched to a gene: 8. The CDR3 DNA reads TGTGCCAGCAGCGCCGCGGGGGGCCGGGGAGAGACCCAGTACTTC. Protein product: CASSAAGGRGETQYF.

A few counts support this clonotype. V and J are TRBV7-8 and TRBJ2-3; 11 positions match TRBD2. The CDR3 has 18 residues. The J segment lost 0 bases and the V segment lost 1 base, leaving 6 bases of the junction unmatched. The germline CDR1 and CDR2 sequences are SGHVS and FQNEAQ. CDR3 nucleotide sequence: TGTGCCAGCAGCTTAGGAGGGACTAGCGGAGGAAGCACAGATACGCAGTATTTT. This translates into CASSLGGTSGGSTDTQYF. The full variable domain, rest sourced from reference TRBV7-8 and TRBJ2-3, is GAGVSQSPRYKVAKRGQDVALRCDPISGHVSLFWYQQALGQGPEFLTYFQNEAQLDKSGLPSDRFFAERPEGSVSTLKIQRTQQEDSAVYLCASSLGGTSGGSTDTQYFGPGTRLTVL.

This clonotype showed up just a few times. The rearrangement links TRBV5-5 to TRBJ2-3, with D possibly TRBD1 on 5 matching bases. V dropped 1 base and J dropped 5 bases, with 23 bases sitting between them. The CDR3 sequence is 18 residues long. Per germline, CDR1 SGHKS and CDR2 YYEKEE (reference sequence). The chain's CDR3 is CASSLLRGSSGGGDTQYF. The CDR3 DNA reads TGTGCCAGCAGCTTGCTTAGGGGCTCCTCTGGCGGCGGAGATACGCAGTATTTT.

This clonotype was seen repeatedly, ten times or more. V and J are TRBV7-2 and TRBJ2-5, with 7 bases lining up with TRBD1. Germline lookup yields CDR1 SGHTA and CDR2 FQGNSA. With 5 bases clipped from V and 9 bases from J, the junction kept 15 bases outside the gene matches. The CDR3 extends over 15 amino acids. CDR3 nucleotide sequence: TGTGCCAGCAGCCCGTCCTACAGGGGCTCCTCGGCCCAGTACTTC. It specifies CASSPSYRGSSAQYF.

This clonotype occurred a few times. The chain links TRBV6-5 to TRBJ2-5; unclear D gene. Germline V CDR1 and CDR2: MNHEY, SVGAGI. The ends were cut back, 6 bases at V and 0 bases at J, with 11 bases in the middle. The CDR3 is 14 residues long. The CDR3 nucleotides are TGTGCCAGCAGACCGGTCAGGTACCAAGAGACCCAGTACTTC. Its translation is CASRPVRYQETQYF.

This clonotype appeared many times. This chain connects TRBV30 to TRBJ1-6; D gene ambiguous. Germline V gene data show CDR1 as GTSNPN and CDR2 as SVGIG (reference sequence). The CDR3 has 13 amino acids. Trimming stripped 1 base from V and 5 bases from J, with 6 bases between. The CDR3 DNA reads as TGTGCCTGGAGTGGGCAGAATAATTCACCCCTCCACTTT. Translation: CAWSGQNNSPLHF. Full variable domain (remainder filled in from reference TRBV30 and TRBJ1-6): SQTIHQWPATLVQPVGSPLSLECTVEGTSNPNLYWYRQAAGRGLQLLFYSVGIGQISSEVPQNLSASRPQDRQFILSSKKLLLSDSGFYLCAWSGQNNSPLHFGNGTRLTVT.

The chain has TRBV12-3 or TRBV12-4 and TRBJ1-2; D gene unclear. V gave up 5 bases and J gave up 4 bases, with 14 bases separating them. CDR3 length: 14 residues. CDR3 DNA: TGTGCCAGCAGTCCCACGACGGGAGGCTATGGCTACACCTTC. Translation: CASSPTTGGYGYTF.

This clonotype has only a few counts. The chain links TRBV4-1 to TRBJ1-1; 9 bases are shared with TRBD1. The CDR3 runs 15 residues. The germline V gene has CDR1 MGHRA and CDR2 YSYEKL. Trimming cost V 0 bases and J 2 bases; bases outside gene matches: 1. CDR3 bases: TGCGCCAGCAGCCAAGAGGGACAGGGAAACACTGAAGCTTTCTTT. This encodes CASSQEGQGNTEAFF.

The chain carries TRBV11-2 and TRBJ2-1; D unclear. Trimming shortened V by 1 base and J by 6 bases, and 4 bases separated the two germline ends. This CDR3 spans 12 amino acids. From germline, CDR1 is SGHAT and CDR2 FQNNGV. This chain's CDR3 is CASSLVANEQFF. The CDR3 region has the DNA TGTGCCAGCAGCTTAGTTGCCAATGAGCAGTTCTTC.

This clonotype was observed at least ten times. V usage is TRBV29-1 and J usage is TRBJ2-7; D uncertain. The CDR3 covers 10 residues. The germline V gene has CDR1 SQVTM and CDR2 ANQGSEA. The V gene lost 6 bases and the J gene lost 3 bases, with 6 bases spanning the gap. Here the CDR3 reads CSVSDYEQYF. The CDR3 DNA sequence: TGCAGCGTCTCGGACTACGAGCAGTACTTC.

This clonotype was seen a few times. The chain carries TRBV19 and TRBJ2-5, with D perhaps matching TRBD1 (5 bases). Per the germline V gene, CDR1 is LNHDA and CDR2 is SQIVND (reference sequence). The CDR3 is 14 amino acids. V gave up 9 bases and J gave up 7 bases, with 21 bases separating them. The CDR3 DNA reads TGTGCCAGCAAGTCGTTAGGGGCTCAGGGGACCCAGTACTTC. It translates to CASKSLGAQGTQYF.

This clonotype has only a few counts. The chain joins TRBV6-1 to TRBJ1-5; D ambiguous. V was shortened by 3 bases and J by 2 bases, with 8 bases between the two germline ends. Germline assignment: CDR1 MNHNS and CDR2 SASEGT. The CDR3 runs 14 residues. DNA for the CDR3: TGTGCCAGCAGTGAGGTGGTTGGCAATCAGCCCCAGCATTTT. This codes for CASSEVVGNQPQHF.

The CDR3 spells CASSLAGATVSTDTQYF. Here the CDR3 DNA reads TGTGCCAGCAGTCTAGCGGGGGCCACGGTGAGCACAGATACGCAGTATTTT. The V call is TRBV2, the J call TRBJ2-3; 10 nucleotides line up with TRBD2. Germline V gene lookup returns CDR1 SNHLY and CDR2 FYNNEI. With V trimmed by 5 bases and J by 0 bases, 8 bases remained unmatched. CDR3 length equals 17 residues.

J is TRBJ2-5 and V is TRBV18; tentatively, D is TRBD2 (5 bases). Germline assignment: CDR1 KGHSH and CDR2 LQKENI. The V end was cut by 3 bases, the J end by 5 bases, with 10 bases between. The CDR3 length is 13 residues. The chain's CDR3 is CASSPGLGETQYF. The DNA of the CDR3 is TGTGCCAGCTCACCCGGACTCGGGGAGACCCAGTACTTC.

This clonotype was recorded at least ten times. One end of the junction is discordant with germline, which a read error may explain. V gene TRBV6-5 combines with J gene TRBJ2-7; D not resolved. This CDR3 contains 11 residues. Germline values: CDR1 MNHEY, CDR2 SVGAGI. The chain's CDR3 is CASSNSYEQYF. For the CDR3, the DNA is TGTGCCAGCAGTAACTCCTACGAGCAGTACTTC.

Only a few counts were recorded for this clonotype. V and J are TRBV19 and TRBJ1-4, with D unclear. The V end lost 2 bases, the J end lost 4 bases, and 8 bases lay between the germline ends. The length of the CDR3 is 14 residues. Germline CDR1 and CDR2: LNHDA and SQIVND (reference sequence). The CDR3 protein is CASSITAYNEKLFF. CDR3 DNA sequence: TGTGCCAGTAGTATAACGGCCTATAATGAAAAACTGTTTTTT.

V gene TRBV2 combines with J gene TRBJ2-1; TRBD2 agrees at 9 bases. With 0 bases clipped from V and 4 bases from J, the junction kept 7 bases outside the gene matches. Germline CDR1 SNHLY, CDR2 FYNNEI. This CDR3 has 17 amino acids. CDR3 in DNA: TGTGCCAGCAGTGAAGCGCTTCCGCTAGCGGGATACAATGAGCAGTTCTTC. Its translation is CASSEALPLAGYNEQFF.